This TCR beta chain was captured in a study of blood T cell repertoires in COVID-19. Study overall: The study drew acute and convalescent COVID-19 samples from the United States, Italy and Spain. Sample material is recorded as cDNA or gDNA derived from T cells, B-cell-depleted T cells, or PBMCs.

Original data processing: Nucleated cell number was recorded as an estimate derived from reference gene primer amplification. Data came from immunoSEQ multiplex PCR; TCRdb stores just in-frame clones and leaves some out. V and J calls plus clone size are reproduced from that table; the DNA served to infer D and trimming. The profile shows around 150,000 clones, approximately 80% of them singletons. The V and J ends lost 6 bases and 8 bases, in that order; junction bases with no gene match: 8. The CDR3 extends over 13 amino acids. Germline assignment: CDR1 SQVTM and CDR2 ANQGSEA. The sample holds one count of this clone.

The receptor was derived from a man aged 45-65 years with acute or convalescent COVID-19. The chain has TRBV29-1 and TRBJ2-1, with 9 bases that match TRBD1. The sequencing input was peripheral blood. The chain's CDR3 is CSVNPGQGYEQFF. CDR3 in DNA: TGCAGCGTCAACCCGGGACAGGGCTATGAGCAGTTCTTC.